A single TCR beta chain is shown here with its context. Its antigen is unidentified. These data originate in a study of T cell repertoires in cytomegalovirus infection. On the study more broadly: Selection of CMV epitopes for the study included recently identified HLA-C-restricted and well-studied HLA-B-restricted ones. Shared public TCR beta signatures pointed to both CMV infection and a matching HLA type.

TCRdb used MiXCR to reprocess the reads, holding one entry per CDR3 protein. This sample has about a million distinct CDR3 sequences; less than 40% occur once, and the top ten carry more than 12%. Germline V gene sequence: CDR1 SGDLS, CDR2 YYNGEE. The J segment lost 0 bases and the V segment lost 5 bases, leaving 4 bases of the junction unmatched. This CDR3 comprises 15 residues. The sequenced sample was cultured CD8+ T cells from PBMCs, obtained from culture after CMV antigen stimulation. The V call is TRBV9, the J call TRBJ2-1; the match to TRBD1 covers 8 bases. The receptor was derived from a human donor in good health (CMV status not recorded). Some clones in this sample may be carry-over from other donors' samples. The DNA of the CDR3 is TGTGCCAGCAGTGGTACAGGGGGCTCCTACAATGAGCAGTTCTTC. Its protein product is CASSGTGGSYNEQFF.